This TCR beta chain was documented in a study of T-cell reconstitution after alpha-beta-depleted transplantation in children. A TCRbeta library incorporating unique molecular identifiers was prepared. TCRdb re-analysed the PCR reads in MiXCR, keeping a single row per CDR3 protein. Of tens of thousands of distinct CDR3 sequences in the sample, about 14% were seen once. Study-wide results and caveats: Where some patients showed high TCRbeta diversity at day 60, it came from recipient T cells and thymic progenitors that had survived.

A word on this clonotype: The target antigen is unknown.

Here the sequenced sample was PBMCs, mostly from graft donor cells, taken 180 days after TCRalphabeta/CD19-depleted stem cell transplant. The sequence derives from a male patient under 10 years old who had a stem cell transplant for acute lymphoblastic leukemia, so the T cells may come from the graft donor.

The CDR3 loop is CASSFGPDTQYF. CDR3 DNA sequence: TGTGCCAGCAGCTTTGGGCCAGATACGCAGTATTTT. The rearrangement links TRBV7-2 to TRBJ2-3; D is unresolved. CDR3 length: 12 residues. V dropped 3 bases and J dropped 4 bases, with 5 bases sitting between them. CDR1 is SGHTA, CDR2 FQGNSA, per germline. The full variable domain, completed using reference TRBV7-2 and TRBJ2-3, is GAGVSQSPSNKVTEKGKDVELRCDPISGHTALYWYRQSLGQGLEFLIYFQGNSAPDKSGLPSDRFSAERTGGSVSTLTIQRTQQEDSAVYLCASSFGPDTQYFGPGTRLTVL.